Here is one TCR beta chain with its context. Its antigen is undetermined. The data derive from a study of beta chain features in type 1 diabetes. Per the germline V gene, CDR1 is SGHVS and CDR2 is FQNEAQ. This CDR3 is 15 amino acids long. The V gene end was trimmed by 6 bases and the J gene end by 3 bases; junction bases not matched to a gene: 5. The study, taken as a whole, reports: Shorter TCRB CDR3s, moderately but significantly so, were found in Type 1 diabetes patients in all four CD4+ subsets.

Expressed TCRB transcripts were sequenced after all isolated RNA was converted to cDNA. Sequenced by immunoSEQ multiplex PCR; TCRdb stores in-frame clones only, minus some. The table has more than 300,000 clones, approximately 12% seen once. The receptor was isolated from a woman aged 18-29 years with type 1 diabetes. This chain connects TRBV7-8 to TRBJ2-6; 7 bases map to TRBD1. The sample consisted of naive CD4+ T cells from blood. As DNA, the CDR3 is TGTGCCAGCAGGCCGACAGGGAATGGGGCCAACGTCCTGACTTTC. The encoded protein is CASRPTGNGANVLTF.